What follows describes a single T cell receptor (beta chain). Only in-frame clones appear in the TCRdb table, and some are missing; sequencing was by immunoSEQ multiplex PCR. Here the sample spans over 75,000 clones, 83% being singletons. The germline V gene encodes CDR1 SGHDN and CDR2 FVKESK. V was trimmed by 0 bases and J by 1 base, leaving 10 bases between them. The CDR3 consists of 16 residues. The data were taken from a study of radiotherapy plus CTLA-4 blockade in lung cancer. Study background: Objective responses were seen in around 19% of patients, disease control in about 33%.

The V gene is TRBV14, the J gene TRBJ2-1; no reliable D call. The TCR comes from a human donor with non-small cell lung cancer who had stable disease on radiotherapy plus ipilimumab. The specimen was peripheral blood, collected from a patient treated with radiotherapy plus ipilimumab. In DNA form, the CDR3 reads TGTGCCAGCAGCCAAGATCTTAGTTATTCCTACAATGAGCAGTTCTTC. Protein product: CASSQDLSYSYNEQFF.